What follows describes a single T cell receptor beta chain. V gave up 0 bases and J gave up 2 bases, with 16 bases separating them. This CDR3 is built from 17 residues. Germline lookup yields CDR1 LGHNA and CDR2 YSLEER. This entry is derived from a study of control samples from healthy donors and cancer patients. Clones were sequenced by immunoSEQ multiplex PCR, and TCRdb holds only the in-frame ones, with some missing. In the table there are under 200,000 clones, about 94% of which are singletons. Sequenced input: blood. This receptor was obtained from a woman between 40 and 50 years old in good health. This chain uses TRBV4-3 with TRBJ2-5, with D possibly matching TRBD2 (5 bases). The CDR3 here is CASSQDGGGWGQETQYF. Here the CDR3 DNA reads TGCGCCAGCAGCCAAGATGGAGGCGGTTGGGGACAAGAGACCCAGTACTTC.